The entry that follows covers one T cell receptor (beta chain) sequence. The test was conducted at deep level. Scientists sequenced DNA from unsorted PBMC on ten immunoSEQ deep assay plates. Some clones are missing from TCRdb's copy, which holds only in-frame ones; the method was immunoSEQ multiplex PCR. The repertoire includes approximately 500,000 clones, 79% of them detected once, and 10% to 15% sits in the top ten. Trimming removed 1 base at V and 4 bases at J, with 11 bases between. This CDR3 spans 15 amino acids. Per the germline V gene, CDR1 is SGHRS and CDR2 is YFSETQ. This specimen belongs to a study of shared clonotypes between healthy human individuals. Across the study: A couple of women and three men aged 18 to 49 made up the donors.

None of the donors, who were healthy HIV-negative adults, had recently had acute infections or vaccinations. Sequencing was done on a sample of PBMCs. This TCR was sampled from a woman in her forties in good health. Some clones in this sample may be carry-over from other donors' samples. V usage is TRBV5-1 and J usage is TRBJ2-2, with a weak D call TRBD1 (5 bases). For the CDR3, the DNA is TGCGCCAGCAGCTTGTCCGGACAAAGCACCGGGGAGCTGTTTTTT. Protein: CASSLSGQSTGELFF.